A selection of T cell receptor beta chains follows, all from one sample in a study of T cell repertoires in cytomegalovirus infection. MiXCR, run by TCRdb on the reads, gives a single entry per CDR3 protein. The sample holds a few hundred thousand distinct CDR3 sequences, over 15% seen once. Sequences were obtained from CD8+ T cells from PBMCs. All receptors come from a human donor in good health (CMV status not recorded). Some clones in this sample may be carry-over from other donors' samples. Both conserved end residues are part of each CDR3. D genes are given only for firm matches. Clone size is shown for a subset of rows, as once, few, many or a class of expanded clone.

CDR3 DNA,CDR3 protein,V gene,J gene,D gene,clone size
TGTGCCACCAACCCGGGTAACGGCTATCAGCCCCAGCATTTT,CATNPGNGYQPQHF,TRBV6-2/TRBV6-3,TRBJ1-5,.,many
TGCGCCAGCAGCCAAGCGCGGACAGGGTTGTTGGGAGATGAAAAACTGTTTTTT,CASSQARTGLLGDEKLFF,TRBV4-3,TRBJ1-4,TRBD1,few
TGTGCCAGCAGCTTAGGGAGGGGGAGTGAAAAACTGTTTTTT,CASSLGRGSEKLFF,TRBV7-6,TRBJ1-4,.,.
TGTGCCAGCAGCTTCTCAAGGGGGCCCTATGGCTACACCTTC,CASSFSRGPYGYTF,TRBV7-8,TRBJ1-2,TRBD1,many
TGTGCCAGCAGCCGATATTCCAGCGGAAGCTCCTACAATGAGCAGTTCTTC,CASSRYSSGSSYNEQFF,TRBV7-2,TRBJ2-1,.,many
TGTGCCAGCAGCTTGGGAGGGGCCTTTAGACAGCAGTACTTC,CASSLGGAFRQQYF,TRBV5-6,TRBJ2-7,.,.
TGTGCCAGCCGAACGGACAGCAACTATGGCTACACCTTC,CASRTDSNYGYTF,TRBV6-2/TRBV6-3,TRBJ1-2,.,few
TGTGCCAGCAGTTACTCCGCATACCCGGGACACGGAGGCACAGATACGCAGTATTTT,CASSYSAYPGHGGTDTQYF,TRBV6-5,TRBJ2-3,.,many
TGTGCCAGCAGCTTAGCTACCCTAGCAGACTACAATGAGCAGTTCTTC,CASSLATLADYNEQFF,TRBV7-9,TRBJ2-1,.,.
TGTGCCGGCAGTTACTCAATTCAGGGACGGGCGAACACTGAAGCTTTCTTT,CAGSYSIQGRANTEAFF,TRBV6-5,TRBJ1-1,.,.
TGTGCCAGTAGTATATCAGCCGGGACAGGGCACTATGGCTACACCTTC,CASSISAGTGHYGYTF,TRBV19,TRBJ1-2,TRBD1,.
TGTGCCAGCAGTGAATCTGAGACATATCAGCCCCAGCATTTT,CASSESETYQPQHF,TRBV6-1,TRBJ1-5,.,many
TGTGCCACCAGCAGGGACAGGGGGCTCGGGAACACTGAAGCTTTCTTT,CATSRDRGLGNTEAFF,TRBV15,TRBJ1-1,TRBD1,many
TGTGCCAGCAGCTCGACAGGGAAATCCTACGAGCAGTACTTC,CASSSTGKSYEQYF,TRBV7-9,TRBJ2-7,TRBD1,.
TGTGCCAGCAGTCACTCTAGCACAGATACGCAGTATTTT,CASSHSSTDTQYF,TRBV27,TRBJ2-3,.,few
TGCAGTGCTAGAGATACGCCTGGGACAGCCATCTACAATGAGCAGTTCTTC,CSARDTPGTAIYNEQFF,TRBV20-1,TRBJ2-1,TRBD1,many
TGTGCCAGCAGTGAATATTTCCCGACAGGAGACTATGGCTACACCTTC,CASSEYFPTGDYGYTF,TRBV25-1,TRBJ1-2,.,few
TGCAGTGCTAGTGTACTAGCGGCTCCCCCGGAGACCCAGTACTTC,CSASVLAAPPETQYF,TRBV20-1,TRBJ2-5,TRBD2,many
TGTGCCAGCAGTTTTTCGACAGGGTATAGTTCACCCCTCCACTTT,CASSFSTGYSSPLHF,TRBV12-3/TRBV12-4,TRBJ1-6,TRBD1,many
TGTGCCAGTACCGGAGGGGCCTACTATGGCTACACCTTC,CASTGGAYYGYTF,TRBV19,TRBJ1-2,.,.
TGTGCCAGCAGCTTCGACAGGGTGGACTATGGCTACACCTTC,CASSFDRVDYGYTF,TRBV7-2,TRBJ1-2,TRBD1,many
TGCGCCAGCGAGGACTGGAACACTGAAGCTTTCTTT,CASEDWNTEAFF,TRBV10-2,TRBJ1-1,.,many
TGTGCCACCAGCCAACTAGCGGGGACCTACAATGAGCAGTTCTTC,CATSQLAGTYNEQFF,TRBV15,TRBJ2-1,TRBD2,many
TGTGCCAGCAGCGTAGTAGACCTCGGGGACAACACCGGGGAGCTGTTTTTT,CASSVVDLGDNTGELFF,TRBV9,TRBJ2-2,.,many
TGTGCCAGCAGCTTGCAGGGGAGAGACTACGAGCAGTACTTC,CASSLQGRDYEQYF,TRBV5-5,TRBJ2-7,.,many
TGTGCCACCAGTGATTGGGGGGCGGGGAATGAGCAGTACTTC,CATSDWGAGNEQYF,TRBV24-1,TRBJ2-7,.,.
TGTGCCAGCAGCTTAGAGGGTAGCGGGGACTACAATGAGCAGTTCTTC,CASSLEGSGDYNEQFF,TRBV7-8,TRBJ2-1,TRBD2,many
TGTGCCGCATCAACCCAAGGACCCATCACTGAAGCTTTCTTT,CAASTQGPITEAFF,TRBV6-2/TRBV6-3,TRBJ1-1,.,many
TGCAGTGCCAGGGAAGGGAGGTCACCCCTCCACTTT,CSAREGRSPLHF,TRBV20-1,TRBJ1-6,.,.
TGTGCCAGCAGCTATACTAGCGGGGCAAACACCGGGGAGCTGTTTTTT,CASSYTSGANTGELFF,TRBV11-2,TRBJ2-2,TRBD2,many
TGTGCCAGCAGCTTGCCCTCGGGACAGGGTCCAGATACGCAGTATTTT,CASSLPSGQGPDTQYF,TRBV7-9,TRBJ2-3,TRBD1,few
TGTGCCTGCAGCGGGGTTGAGCAGTTCTTC,CACSGVEQFF,TRBV7-9,TRBJ2-1,TRBD2,.
TGTGCCAGCAGTTTAACGACTAGCGGGGGGTACAATGAGCAGTTCTTC,CASSLTTSGGYNEQFF,TRBV27,TRBJ2-1,TRBD2,.
TGCAGTGCTAGAGTCACGGGGTACACAGATACGCAGTATTTT,CSARVTGYTDTQYF,TRBV20-1,TRBJ2-3,.,.
TGTGCCAGCAGTTACTCGCGGACAGGGGCGGTCGAGCAGTACTTC,CASSYSRTGAVEQYF,TRBV6-5,TRBJ2-7,TRBD1,many
TGTGCCAGCAGGACAGGGAGTTATAGCAATCAGCCCCAGCATTTT,CASRTGSYSNQPQHF,TRBV2,TRBJ1-5,TRBD1,.
TGCAGTGCTAGAGAGAGTCCGAGCTCCTACAATGAGCAGTTCTTC,CSARESPSSYNEQFF,TRBV20-1,TRBJ2-1,.,.
TGTGCCAGCAGCTCCCCCCAGCTGAACAATGAGCAGTTCTTC,CASSSPQLNNEQFF,TRBV7-2,TRBJ2-1,.,many
TGTGCCATCAGTGGGACAGGGGAGGGCTACGAGCAGTACTTC,CAISGTGEGYEQYF,TRBV10-3,TRBJ2-7,TRBD1,many
TGTGCCAGTATGAGGGAGTCTGGAAACACCATATATTTT,CASMRESGNTIYF,TRBV19,TRBJ1-3,.,.
TGCAGCGTTGAAGGGGCAGATGGCTACACCTTC,CSVEGADGYTF,TRBV29-1,TRBJ1-2,.,.
TGTGCCAGCAGTTCGGGACTAGATACGCAGTATTTT,CASSSGLDTQYF,TRBV12-3/TRBV12-4,TRBJ2-3,.,few
TGTGCCAGCAGATCCCTCCAGGGTGACGGCTACGAGCAGTACTTC,CASRSLQGDGYEQYF,TRBV28,TRBJ2-7,.,.
TGTGCCAGCAGCCAAGATGACTTCGAGGGATTCAACTATGGCTACACCTTC,CASSQDDFEGFNYGYTF,TRBV4-2,TRBJ1-2,.,.
TGTGCCACCAGTGATGCCGGGACTAGGGATTACAATGAGCAGTTCTTC,CATSDAGTRDYNEQFF,TRBV24-1,TRBJ2-1,TRBD2,.
TGTGCCACCAGCAGAGTTCTCACAGGGTACGAGCAGTACTTC,CATSRVLTGYEQYF,TRBV15,TRBJ2-7,.,few
TGTGCCAGCTGCAAGAGAGGGGGGGGCACTAGCACAGATACGCAGTATTTT,CASCKRGGGTSTDTQYF,TRBV7-2,TRBJ2-3,.,many
TGTGCCAGCAGCCCCAGGACAGGGTTGACCAACTATGGCTACACCTTC,CASSPRTGLTNYGYTF,TRBV7-2,TRBJ1-2,TRBD1,many
TGTGCCAGCAGTTTACCGTCCAAGAAACGGGACAGGGTCTACAATGAGCAGTTCTTC,CASSLPSKKRDRVYNEQFF,TRBV28,TRBJ2-1,TRBD1,.
TGTGCCAGCGAGTCGGGCACCGGGGAGCTGTTTTTT,CASESGTGELFF,TRBV7-4,TRBJ2-2,.,few
TGTGCCAGCAGCCCCCGGGACAGGGGATTCTCCTACTACGAGCAGTACTTC,CASSPRDRGFSYYEQYF,TRBV7-2,TRBJ2-7,TRBD1,many
TGTGCCAGCAGCTTTTGGACAACCGGGGAGCTGTTTTTT,CASSFWTTGELFF,TRBV7-9,TRBJ2-2,.,.